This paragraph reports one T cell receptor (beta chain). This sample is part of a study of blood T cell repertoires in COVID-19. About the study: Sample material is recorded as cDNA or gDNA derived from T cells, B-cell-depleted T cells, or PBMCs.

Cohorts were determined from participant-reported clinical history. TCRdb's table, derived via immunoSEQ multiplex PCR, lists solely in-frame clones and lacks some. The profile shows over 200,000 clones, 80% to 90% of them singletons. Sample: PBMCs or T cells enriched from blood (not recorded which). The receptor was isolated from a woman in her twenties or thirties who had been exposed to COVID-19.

Written as DNA, the CDR3 is TGTGCCAGCAGCCTGGGACTAGCGGGAGAGGTTTCGGTCCCAGATACGCAGTATTTT. It specifies CASSLGLAGEVSVPDTQYF. V gene TRBV7-9 combines with J gene TRBJ2-3, with TRBD2 identical over 14 bases. With 5 bases clipped from V and 4 bases from J, the junction kept 14 bases outside the gene matches. The CDR3 sequence is 19 residues long. Germline-derived CDR1 and CDR2 are SEHNR and FQNEAQ (reference sequence). The variable domain in full, with the rest retrieved from reference TRBV7-9 and TRBJ2-3, is DTGVSQNPRHKITKRGQNVTFRCDPISEHNRLYWYRQTLGQGPEFLTYFQNEAQLEKSRLLSDRFSAERPKGSFSTLEIQRTEQGDSAMYLCASSLGLAGEVSVPDTQYFGPGTRLTVL.